Sequencing of this T cell receptor beta chain was carried out in a study of T-cell reconstitution after alpha-beta-depleted transplantation in children. This clonotype was seen at least ten times. Its specificity is unknown. The CDR3 sequence is 14 residues long. Germline lookup yields CDR1 SQVTM and CDR2 ANQGSEA. V lost 6 bases and J lost 2, with 14 bases in between. Broader study findings: Two months or so post-transplant, alpha-beta T cells reportedly derived from several hundred expanded graft clones. A year had passed since transplant, and T-cell counts and diversity by then came mostly from newly produced T cells. Where some patients showed high TCRbeta diversity at day 60, it came from recipient T cells and thymic progenitors that had survived.

Unique molecular identifiers were built into the TCRbeta library. TCRdb reanalysed the PCR reads using MiXCR and keeps one entry per CDR3 protein. The sample contains some 550,000 distinct CDR3 sequences, under 30% of which appear only once. Specimen: PBMCs, mostly from graft donor cells, collected 360 days after TCRalphabeta/CD19-depleted stem cell transplant. This rearrangement joins TRBV29-1 to TRBJ2-1; the D gene is possibly TRBD2 (7 bases). The clonotype comes from a boy in the first two years of life who had a stem cell transplant for acute myeloid leukemia, so the T cells may come from the graft donor. The CDR3 region has the DNA TGCAGCGTCGGAGGGGGGGGGGCCTACAATGAGCAGTTCTTC. Translating it yields CSVGGGGAYNEQFF.